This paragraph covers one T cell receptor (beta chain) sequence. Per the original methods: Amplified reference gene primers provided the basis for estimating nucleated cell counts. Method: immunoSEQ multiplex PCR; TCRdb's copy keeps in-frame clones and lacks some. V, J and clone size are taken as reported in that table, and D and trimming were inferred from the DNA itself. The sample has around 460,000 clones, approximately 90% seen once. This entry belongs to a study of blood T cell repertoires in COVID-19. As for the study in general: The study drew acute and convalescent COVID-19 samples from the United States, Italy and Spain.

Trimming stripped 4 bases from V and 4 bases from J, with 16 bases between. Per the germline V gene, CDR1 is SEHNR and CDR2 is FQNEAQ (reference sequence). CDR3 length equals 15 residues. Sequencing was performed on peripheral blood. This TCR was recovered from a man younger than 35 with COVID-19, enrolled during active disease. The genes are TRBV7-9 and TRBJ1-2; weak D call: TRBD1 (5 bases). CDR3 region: CASSSRQSPRYGYTF. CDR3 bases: TGTGCCAGCAGCTCGAGACAGAGCCCTCGCTATGGCTACACCTTC.